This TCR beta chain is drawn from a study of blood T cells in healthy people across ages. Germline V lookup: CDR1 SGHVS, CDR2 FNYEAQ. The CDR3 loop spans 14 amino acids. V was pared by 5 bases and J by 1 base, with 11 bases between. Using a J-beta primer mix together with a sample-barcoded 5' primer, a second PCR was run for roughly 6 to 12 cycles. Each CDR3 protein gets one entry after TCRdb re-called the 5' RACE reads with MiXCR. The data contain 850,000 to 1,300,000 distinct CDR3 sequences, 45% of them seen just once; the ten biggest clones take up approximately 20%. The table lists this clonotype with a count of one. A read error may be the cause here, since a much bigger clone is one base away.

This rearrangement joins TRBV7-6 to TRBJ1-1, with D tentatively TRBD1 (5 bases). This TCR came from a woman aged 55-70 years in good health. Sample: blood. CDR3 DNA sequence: TGTGCCAGCAGCGTAGGGAGGGGGAACACTGAAGCTTTCTTT. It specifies CASSVGRGNTEAFF.